This record looks at one T cell receptor (beta chain) sequence and its context. The target antigen is unknown. A 6-nucleotide sample barcode was carried by the UMIs, which template switching added. TCRdb re-called the 5' RACE reads and gives one entry per CDR3 protein, without DNA. This table holds around 450,000 distinct CDR3 sequences. The sample originates from a study of monozygotic twins with inflammatory bowel disease. Study-wide results and limits: Since immunosuppressive treatments differed, patient repertoires may have gained added variability.

The specimen was blood. This clonotype was sampled from a human donor with ulcerative colitis or Crohn's disease, or a healthy co-twin of an affected twin (not recorded which).

CDR3 sequence: CAWRPGPKSSGANVLTF. J is TRBJ2-6 and V is TRBV30; TCRdb lists TRBD1, though no DNA is available to test this call. Per germline, CDR1 GTSNPN and CDR2 SVGIG (reference sequence). The CDR3 sequence is 17 residues long.